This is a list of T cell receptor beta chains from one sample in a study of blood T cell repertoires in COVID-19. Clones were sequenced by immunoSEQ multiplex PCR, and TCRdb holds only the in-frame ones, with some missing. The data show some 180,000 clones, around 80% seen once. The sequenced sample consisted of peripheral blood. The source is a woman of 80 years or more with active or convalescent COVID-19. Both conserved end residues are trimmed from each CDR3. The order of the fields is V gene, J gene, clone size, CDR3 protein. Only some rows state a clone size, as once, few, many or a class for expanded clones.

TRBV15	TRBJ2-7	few	ATSFSGGSSYEQY
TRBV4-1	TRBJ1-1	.	ASSQNADMNTEAF
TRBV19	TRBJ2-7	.	ASSTSGGLHEQY
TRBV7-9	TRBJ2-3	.	ASSLGTLGTDTQY
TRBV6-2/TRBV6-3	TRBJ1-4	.	ASSWTGGHEKLF
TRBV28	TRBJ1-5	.	ASSSGTGSNQPQH
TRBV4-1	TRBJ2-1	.	ASSQGGTSGGVYNEQF
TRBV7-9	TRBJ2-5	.	ASRKGDRAETQY
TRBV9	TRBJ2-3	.	ASSVDLASDTQY
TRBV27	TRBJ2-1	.	ASSPRGGVYYNEQF
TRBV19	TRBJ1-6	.	ASSLRQGYSPLH
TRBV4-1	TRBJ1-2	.	ASSQESGSPNYGYT
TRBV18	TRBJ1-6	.	ASSLGQGMNSPLH
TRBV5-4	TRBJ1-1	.	ASSLELTEAF
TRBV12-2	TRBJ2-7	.	ASRQGLNEQY
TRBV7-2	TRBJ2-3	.	ASSRSSGGASLPY
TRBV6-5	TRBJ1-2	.	ASSYSAGGAFGYT
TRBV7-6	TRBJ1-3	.	ASSLVSDRGTSGNTIY
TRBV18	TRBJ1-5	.	ASSQTGGLSNQPQH
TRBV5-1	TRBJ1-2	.	ASSLGTGGGYT
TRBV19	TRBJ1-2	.	ASTLNSRGRNYGYT
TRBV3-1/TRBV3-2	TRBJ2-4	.	ASSQSWYRDRENIQY
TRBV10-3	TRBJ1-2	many	AISESLTGAYGYT
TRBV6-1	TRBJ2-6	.	ASSETGIFLSGANVLT
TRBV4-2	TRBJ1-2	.	ASSQDPRGRDYGYT
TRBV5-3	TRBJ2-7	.	ARTRGGASGSYEQY
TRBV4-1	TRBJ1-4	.	ASGDRGFGNEKLF
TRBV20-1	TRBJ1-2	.	SASGRDGYT
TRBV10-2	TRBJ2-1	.	ASRSGNEQF
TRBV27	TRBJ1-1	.	ASSLSYGRGTEAF
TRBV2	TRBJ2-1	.	ASSELYFGERGNEQF
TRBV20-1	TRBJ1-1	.	SARPTGEAF
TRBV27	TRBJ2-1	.	ASNNRATYNEQF
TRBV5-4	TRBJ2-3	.	ASSTRQGSDTQY
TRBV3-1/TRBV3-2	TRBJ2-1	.	ASSQGTSGGRF
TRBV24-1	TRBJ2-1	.	ATSLAIGGTYNEQF
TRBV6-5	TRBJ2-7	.	ASSYASSGEQY
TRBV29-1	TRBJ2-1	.	SVGTPSLSYNEQF
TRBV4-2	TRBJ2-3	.	ASSQDGVAGGTVGQY
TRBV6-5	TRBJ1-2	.	ASSYLHTGGYGYT
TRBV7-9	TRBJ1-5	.	ASSRGPDSNQPQH
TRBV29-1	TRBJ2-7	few	SQEGASYEQY
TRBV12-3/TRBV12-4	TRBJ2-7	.	ASRTTGTYEQY
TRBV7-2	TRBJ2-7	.	ASSLGERTYEQY
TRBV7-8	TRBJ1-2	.	ASSLVPPQGARGYT
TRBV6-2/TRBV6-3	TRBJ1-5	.	ASSLSGGGQPQH
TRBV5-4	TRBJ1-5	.	ASSSGLSNQPQH